This T cell receptor beta chain was captured by sequencing in a study of regulatory T cells in long-lasting Graves disease. Study-level information: By definition, persistent Graves' disease involved antithyroid drugs for over 5 years alongside positive TSH receptor antibodies. Points from the study as a whole: Lower TCR diversity was seen in persistent Graves' patients than in newly diagnosed ones.

Time point reported: persistent/refractory GD, antithyroid drugs over 5 years with positive TRAb. Making the TCR library involved RNA that had been extracted from PBMCs. In this sample, this clonotype turned up many times. The target antigen is unknown. HTBI primers from iRepertoire and Arm-PCR of CDR3 regions yielded the TCR beta libraries. Each CDR3 protein gets one entry after TCRdb re-called the multiplex PCR reads with MiXCR. The top ten clones hold 7% to 10% of a sample with under 500,000 distinct CDR3 sequences, around 21% of them seen once. Trimming pared 2 bases from V and 4 bases from J, leaving 10 bases between. The CDR3 is made up of 13 amino acids. Germline CDR1 reads SGHRS; CDR2 reads YFSETQ.

The J gene is TRBJ2-7, the V gene TRBV5-1, with D perhaps TRBD2 (6 bases). This specimen consisted of peripheral blood mononuclear cells (PBMCs), obtained when the disease was refractory, from a patient treated with antithyroid drugs. This sequence was found in a female donor with Graves disease. CDR3 in DNA: TGCGCCAGCAGCTTAGACAGCGGGTACGAGCAGTACTTC. It yields the protein CASSLDSGYEQYF.